This TCR beta chain originates from a study of cytomegalovirus exposure and HLA in healthy donors. PCR amplification relied on 60 Vbeta primers (plus 13 Jbeta primers). TCRdb keeps only in-frame clones here, not all; method: immunoSEQ multiplex PCR. The profile shows approximately 170,000 clones, over 65% of them singletons. Turning to this clone: Its specificity is unknown.

Study outcomes and limitations: Immune exposure was documented only through CMV serostatus.

After removal of 4 bases from V and 5 bases from J, the junction contained 6 bases not matched to a gene. The CDR3 spans 14 residues. Germline lookup yields CDR1 MDHEN and CDR2 SYDVKM. The sequencing sample was made of PBMCs. The receptor was derived from a woman aged 40 to 50 in good health and CMV-seropositive. J is TRBJ2-7 and V is TRBV28; 9 nucleotides line up with TRBD2. CDR3 region: CASSSTGTSNEQYF. In DNA form, the CDR3 reads TGTGCCAGCAGTTCCACCGGGACTAGCAACGAGCAGTACTTC.